The 11 T cell receptor beta chains below all came from one sample that was sequenced in a study of blood T cell repertoires in COVID-19 (dated by TCRdb to the early 2020s). The library relied on the immunoSEQ multiplex PCR assay. The table was pulled from immuneACCESS by TCRdb, which kept in-frame rearrangements only. Such tables lose some clones; where checked, under half of the loss comes from unresolved V genes, and the rest has no known cause. The sample data list 180,000 or so clones, and around 89% of these were observed just once. The ten biggest clones cover about 4% of the sample. Material: peripheral blood. These receptor sequences come from a woman in her 30s with acute or convalescent COVID-19.

The sample holds one count of this clone. The V gene is TRBV5-4, the J gene TRBJ1-1; weak D call: TRBD1 (5 bases). Germline V gene sequence: CDR1 SGHNT, CDR2 YYREEE (reference sequence). With 4 bases removed from V and 4 bases from J, the gap between germline ends came to 14 bases. The CDR3 is 14 residues long. CDR3 region: CASSTPTERTEAFF. The CDR3 nucleotides read TGTGCCAGCAGCACCCCGACAGAGCGCACTGAAGCTTTCTTT.

This clone appeared a single time. The chain is built from TRBV11-2 and TRBJ2-1; a weak D match, TRBD1 (6 bases). Per the germline V gene, CDR1 is SGHAT and CDR2 is FQNNGV. The CDR3 covers 15 residues. The germline V and J ends were trimmed by 5 bases and 7 bases, with 18 bases remaining between them. CDR3 residues: CASSPLSRGWNEQFF. CDR3 bases: TGTGCCAGCAGCCCTTTATCCAGGGGATGGAATGAGCAGTTCTTC. Full variable domain (missing parts from reference TRBV11-2 and TRBJ2-1): EAGVAQSPRYKIIEKRQSVAFWCNPISGHATLYWYQQILGQGPKLLIQFQNNGVVDDSQLPKDRFSAERLKGVDSTLKIQPAKLEDSAVYLCASSPLSRGWNEQFFGPGTRLTVL.

The chain employs TRBV19 and TRBJ1-5; perhaps TRBD1 as D (6 bases). V lost 10 bases, J lost 7 bases, and 14 bases lay in between. Per germline, CDR1 LNHDA and CDR2 SQIVND (reference sequence). This CDR3 has 12 residues. The CDR3 DNA reads TGTGCCACTTGGGACACTAACCAGCCCCAGCATTTT. Its protein product is CATWDTNQPQHF.

The CDR3 is CASSLLAGVRIQGNEQFF. In DNA form, the CDR3 reads TGTGCCAGCAGTTTGCTAGCGGGAGTTCGAATACAGGGCAATGAGCAGTTCTTC. This chain joins TRBV27 and TRBJ2-1, with 10 bases matching TRBD2. The CDR3 is made up of 18 amino acids. Unmatched junction bases numbered 14, after V lost 3 bases and J lost 6 bases. CDR1 and CDR2 from the germline V gene are MNHEY and SMNVEV (reference sequence).

The sample holds one count of this clone. J is TRBJ2-2 and V is TRBV4-1; the match to TRBD2 covers 8 bases. Germline CDR1 MGHRA, CDR2 YSYEKL. With V trimmed by 2 bases and J by 1 base, 3 bases remained unmatched. The CDR3 loop spans 16 amino acids. The CDR3 spells CASSQLLAGNTGELFF. The CDR3, as DNA: TGCGCCAGCAGCCAACTCCTAGCGGGGAACACCGGGGAGCTGTTTTTT.

The chain is built from TRBV10-3 and TRBJ1-5, with a tentative D call TRBD1 (5 bases). CDR1 and CDR2 from the germline V gene are ENHRY and SYGVKD. V lost 7 bases and J lost 15, with 16 bases in between. The CDR3 runs 11 residues. The DNA of the CDR3 is TGTGCCATCACAGGGCCGGGCCTAGGGCATTTT. Translated: CAITGPGLGHF.

The V call is TRBV28, the J call TRBJ1-6; TRBD1 aligns across 9 bases. V shed 4 bases and J 9 bases; nucleotides not matched to a gene: 4. Per the germline V gene, CDR1 is MDHEN and CDR2 is SYDVKM. The CDR3 has 14 amino acids. The DNA for the CDR3 is TGTGCCAGCAGTTCACAGGGGGCGATTTCACCCCTCCACTTT. Its protein is CASSSQGAISPLHF.

The rearrangement links TRBV27 to TRBJ2-5; TRBD1 matches 10 bases. The germline V gene has CDR1 MNHEY and CDR2 SMNVEV (reference sequence). The CDR3 is 14 residues long. V lost 4 bases and J lost 4; bases outside the gene matches: 3. This CDR3 is CASSSTGGVETQYF. CDR3 DNA: TGTGCCAGCAGTTCGACAGGGGGCGTAGAGACCCAGTACTTC.

The chain is built from TRBV18 and TRBJ2-2; D call uncertain. The CDR3 length is 14 residues. Germline CDR1 is KGHSH and CDR2 is LQKENI. With 8 bases removed from V and 6 bases from J, the gap between germline ends came to 16 bases. The DNA of the CDR3 is TGTGCCAGCCGCGCGAACAATCAGGCCGGGGAGCTGTTTTTT. Amino acid sequence: CASRANNQAGELFF.

The V and J genes are TRBV19 and TRBJ1-5; TRBD1 aligns across 7 bases. Germline CDR1 LNHDA, CDR2 SQIVND (reference sequence). The CDR3 is 14 amino acids. V trimming: 2 bases; J trimming: 7 bases; junction bases outside the gene matches: 5. DNA of the CDR3: TGTGCCAGTAGTATATCAGGGGGAAGGCAGCCCCAGCATTTT. Its translation: CASSISGGRQPQHF.

This clone was detected a few times. The J gene is TRBJ2-5, the V gene TRBV2; 16 bases map to TRBD2. This CDR3 contains 16 residues. Per germline, CDR1 SNHLY and CDR2 FYNNEI. The ends lost 7 bases at V and 5 bases at J; junction bases unmatched: 7. The chain's CDR3 is CASTGTSGRAAETQYF. The CDR3 nucleotides read TGTGCCAGCACTGGGACTAGCGGGAGGGCCGCGGAGACCCAGTACTTC. Using reference TRBV2 and TRBJ2-5 for the parts outside the CDR3, the full variable domain is EPEVTQTPSHQVTQMGQEVILRCVPISNHLYFYWYRQILGQKVEFLVSFYNNEISEKSEIFDDQFSVERPDGSNFTLKIRSTKLEDSAMYFCASTGTSGRAAETQYFGPGTRLLVL.